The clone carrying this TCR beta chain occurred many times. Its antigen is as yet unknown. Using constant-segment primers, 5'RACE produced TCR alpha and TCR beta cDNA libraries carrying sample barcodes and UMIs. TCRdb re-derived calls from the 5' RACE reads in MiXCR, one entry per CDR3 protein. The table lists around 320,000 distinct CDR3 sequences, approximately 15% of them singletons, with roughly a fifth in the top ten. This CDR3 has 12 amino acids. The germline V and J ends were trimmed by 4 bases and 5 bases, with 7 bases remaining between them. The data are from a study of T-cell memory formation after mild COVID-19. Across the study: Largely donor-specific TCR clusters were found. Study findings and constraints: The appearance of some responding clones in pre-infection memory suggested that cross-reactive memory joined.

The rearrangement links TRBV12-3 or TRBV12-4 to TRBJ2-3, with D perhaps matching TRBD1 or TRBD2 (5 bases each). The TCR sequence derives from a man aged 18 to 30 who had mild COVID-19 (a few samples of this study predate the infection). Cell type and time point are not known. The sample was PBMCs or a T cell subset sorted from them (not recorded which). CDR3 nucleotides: TGTGCCAGCAGTTGGGGGATAGATACGCAGTATTTT. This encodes CASSWGIDTQYF.